This T cell receptor beta chain was captured by sequencing in a study of vaccination and CD4 T cells after COVID-19. With regard to this clonotype: Its antigen is currently unknown.

The Oncomine TCR Beta short-read assay sequenced DNA from cultured CD4+ T cells. TCRdb independently ran MiXCR on the PCR reads; one entry per CDR3 protein. The repertoire includes about 9,700 distinct CDR3 sequences, 45% to 55% of them detected once, and roughly 10% sits in the top ten. The treatment here: roughly ten-day PBMC culture with coronavirus spike peptide pools or control peptides (ViraFEST assay). CD4+ T lymphocytes from the unexposed donor were collected before the COVID-19 pandemic (2011-2018). This TCR was sampled from a human donor in good health. The specimen sequenced was CD4+ T cells from blood, cultured in vitro.

The CDR3 region has the DNA TGCAGTGCTATGAGGGGGTCTGTTGAGCAGTTCTTC. Residues: CSAMRGSVEQFF. V is TRBV20-1 and J is TRBJ2-1; D possibly corresponds to TRBD1 (6 bases). The CDR3 length is 12 residues. CDR1 and CDR2 (germline): DFQATT, SNEGSKA (reference sequence). The V end was cut by 4 bases, the J end by 9 bases, with 13 bases between.